This T cell receptor (beta chain) was sequenced in a study of HIV-infected patients and healthy controls. This clonotype was counted many times. Germline V CDR1 and CDR2: KGHSH, LQKENI. The CDR3 is 13 amino acids. The ends lost 8 bases at V and 4 bases at J; junction bases unmatched: 4. TCRdb called the 5' RACE reads again in MiXCR, with one record for every CDR3 protein. The profile shows over 55,000 distinct CDR3 sequences, about a sixth of them singletons. The sequenced material came from CD4+ T cells from blood. This clonotype originated in a human donor in good health. The V call is TRBV18, the J call TRBJ2-2, with 7 bases lining up with TRBD1. This CDR3 is CASRQGPTGELFF. CDR3 DNA sequence: TGTGCCAGCCGACAGGGCCCCACCGGGGAGCTGTTTTTT.